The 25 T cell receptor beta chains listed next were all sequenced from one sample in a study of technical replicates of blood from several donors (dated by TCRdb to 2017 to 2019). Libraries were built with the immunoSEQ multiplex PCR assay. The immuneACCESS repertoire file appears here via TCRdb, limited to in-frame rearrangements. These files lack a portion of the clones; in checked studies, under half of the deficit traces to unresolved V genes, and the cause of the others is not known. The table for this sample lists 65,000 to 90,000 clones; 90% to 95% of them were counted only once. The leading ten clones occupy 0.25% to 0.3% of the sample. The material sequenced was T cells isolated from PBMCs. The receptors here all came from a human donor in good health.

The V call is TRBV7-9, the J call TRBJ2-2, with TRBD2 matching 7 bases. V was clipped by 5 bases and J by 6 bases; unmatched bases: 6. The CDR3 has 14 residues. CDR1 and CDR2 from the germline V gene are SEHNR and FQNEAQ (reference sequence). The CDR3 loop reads CASSHWEGSGELFF. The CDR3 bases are TGTGCCAGCAGCCATTGGGAGGGGTCCGGGGAGCTGTTTTTT.

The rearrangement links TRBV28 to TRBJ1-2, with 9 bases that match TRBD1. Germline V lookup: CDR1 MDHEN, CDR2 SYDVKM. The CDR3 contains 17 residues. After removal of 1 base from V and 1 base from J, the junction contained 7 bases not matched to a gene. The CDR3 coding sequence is TGTGCCAGCAGTTTATTGGGGACAGGGAGAAGTAACTATGGCTACACCTTC. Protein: CASSLLGTGRSNYGYTF.

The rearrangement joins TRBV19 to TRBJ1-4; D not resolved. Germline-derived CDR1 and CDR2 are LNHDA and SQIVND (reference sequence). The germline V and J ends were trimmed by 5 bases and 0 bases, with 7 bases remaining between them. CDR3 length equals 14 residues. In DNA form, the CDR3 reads TGTGCCAGTAGTCCCGTAGCAACTAATGAAAAACTGTTTTTT. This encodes CASSPVATNEKLFF.

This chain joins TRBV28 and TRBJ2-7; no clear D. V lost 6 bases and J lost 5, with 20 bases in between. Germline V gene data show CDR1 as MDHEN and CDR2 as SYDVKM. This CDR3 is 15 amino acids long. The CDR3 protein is CASSYQIGAFDEQYF. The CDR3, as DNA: TGTGCCAGCAGCTATCAAATTGGAGCGTTCGACGAGCAGTACTTC.

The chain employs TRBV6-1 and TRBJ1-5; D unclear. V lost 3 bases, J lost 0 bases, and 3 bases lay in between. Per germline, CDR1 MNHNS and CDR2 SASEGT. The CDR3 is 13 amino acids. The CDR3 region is CASSDNSNQPQHF. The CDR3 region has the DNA TGTGCCAGCAGTGACAATAGCAATCAGCCCCAGCATTTT.

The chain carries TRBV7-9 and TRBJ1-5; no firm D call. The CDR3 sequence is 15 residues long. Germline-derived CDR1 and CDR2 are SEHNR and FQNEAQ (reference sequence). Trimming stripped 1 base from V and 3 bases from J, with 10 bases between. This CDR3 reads CASSLGAVTNQPQHF. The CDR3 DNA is TGTGCCAGCAGCTTAGGGGCAGTAACCAATCAGCCCCAGCATTTT. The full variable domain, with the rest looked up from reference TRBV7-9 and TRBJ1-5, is DTGVSQNPRHKITKRGQNVTFRCDPISEHNRLYWYRQTLGQGPEFLTYFQNEAQLEKSRLLSDRFSAERPKGSFSTLEIQRTEQGDSAMYLCASSLGAVTNQPQHFGDGTRLSIL.

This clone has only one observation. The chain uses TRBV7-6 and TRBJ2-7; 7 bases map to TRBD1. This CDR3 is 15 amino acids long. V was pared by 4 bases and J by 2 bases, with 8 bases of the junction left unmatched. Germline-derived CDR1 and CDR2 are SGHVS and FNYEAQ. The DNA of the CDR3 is TGTGCCAGCAGCTCCTCTCTGGACAGGACCTACGAGCAGTACTTC. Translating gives CASSSSLDRTYEQYF. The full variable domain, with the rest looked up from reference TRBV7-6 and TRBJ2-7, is GAGVSQSPRYKVTKRGQDVALRCDPISGHVSLYWYRQALGQGPEFLTYFNYEAQQDKSGLPNDRFSAERPEGSISTLTIQRTEQRDSAMYRCASSSSLDRTYEQYFGPGTRLTVT.

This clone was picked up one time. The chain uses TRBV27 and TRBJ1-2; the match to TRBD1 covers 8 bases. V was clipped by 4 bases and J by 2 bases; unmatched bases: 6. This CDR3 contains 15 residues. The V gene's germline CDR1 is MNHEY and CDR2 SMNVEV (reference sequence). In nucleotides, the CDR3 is TGTGCCAGCAGTTCCTCCTACAGGGGGAACTATGGCTACACCTTC. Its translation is CASSSSYRGNYGYTF.

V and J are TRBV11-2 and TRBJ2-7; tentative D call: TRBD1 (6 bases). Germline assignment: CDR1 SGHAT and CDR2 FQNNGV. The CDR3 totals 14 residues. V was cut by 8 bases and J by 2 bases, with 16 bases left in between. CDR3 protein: CASRLGAGTYEQYF. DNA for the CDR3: TGTGCCAGCCGCCTGGGGGCCGGTACCTACGAGCAGTACTTC.

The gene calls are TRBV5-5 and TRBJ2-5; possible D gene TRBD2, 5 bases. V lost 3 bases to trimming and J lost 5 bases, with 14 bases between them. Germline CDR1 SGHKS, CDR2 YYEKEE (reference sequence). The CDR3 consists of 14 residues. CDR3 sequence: CASSYLAASETQYF. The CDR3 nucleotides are TGTGCCAGCAGCTATCTAGCTGCTTCGGAGACCCAGTACTTC. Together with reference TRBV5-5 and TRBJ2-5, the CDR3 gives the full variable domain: DAGVTQSPTHLIKTRGQQVTLRCSPISGHKSVSWYQQVLGQGPQFIFQYYEKEERGRGNFPDRFSARQFPNYSSELNVNALLLGDSALYLCASSYLAASETQYFGPGTRLLVL.

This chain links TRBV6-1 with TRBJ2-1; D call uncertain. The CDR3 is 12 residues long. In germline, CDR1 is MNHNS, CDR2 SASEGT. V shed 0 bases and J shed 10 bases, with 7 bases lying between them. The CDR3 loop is CASSEALEEQFF. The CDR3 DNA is TGTGCCAGCAGTGAAGCTCTCGAGGAGCAGTTCTTC.

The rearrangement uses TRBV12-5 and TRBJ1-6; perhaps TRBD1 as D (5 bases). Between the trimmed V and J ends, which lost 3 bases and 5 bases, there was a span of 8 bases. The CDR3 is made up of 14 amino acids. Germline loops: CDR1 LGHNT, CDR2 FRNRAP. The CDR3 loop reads CASGLGADNSPLHF. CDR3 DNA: TGTGCTAGTGGTTTAGGGGCAGATAATTCACCCCTCCACTTT.

CDR3 nucleotide sequence: TGTGCCAGCAGTGCCGGACAGGGAATACTCTCCGGCTACGAGCAGTACTTC. This codes for CASSAGQGILSGYEQYF. The chain has TRBV6-1 and TRBJ2-7; 8 positions agree with TRBD1. This CDR3 spans 17 amino acids. Looked up from germline, CDR1 is MNHNS and CDR2 is SASEGT. J was trimmed by 3 bases and V by 4 bases; bases with no gene match: 14.

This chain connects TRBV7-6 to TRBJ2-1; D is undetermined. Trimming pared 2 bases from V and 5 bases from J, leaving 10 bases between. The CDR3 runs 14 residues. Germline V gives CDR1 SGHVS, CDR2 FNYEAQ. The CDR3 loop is CASSLMASDNEQFF. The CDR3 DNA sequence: TGTGCCAGCAGCTTAATGGCTTCTGACAATGAGCAGTTCTTC.

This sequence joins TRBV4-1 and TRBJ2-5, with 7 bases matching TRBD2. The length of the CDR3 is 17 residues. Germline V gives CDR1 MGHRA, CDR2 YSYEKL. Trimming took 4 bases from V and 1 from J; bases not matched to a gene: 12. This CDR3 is CASSPIREGELQETQYF. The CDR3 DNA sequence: TGCGCCAGCAGCCCCATAAGGGAGGGAGAGCTCCAAGAGACCCAGTACTTC.

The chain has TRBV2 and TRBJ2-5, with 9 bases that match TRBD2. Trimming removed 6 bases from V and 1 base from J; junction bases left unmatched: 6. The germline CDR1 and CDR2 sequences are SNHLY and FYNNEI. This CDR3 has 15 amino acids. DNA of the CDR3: TGTGCCAGCAGCGTCCGGCGGGGGGGCCAAGAGACCCAGTACTTC. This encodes CASSVRRGGQETQYF.

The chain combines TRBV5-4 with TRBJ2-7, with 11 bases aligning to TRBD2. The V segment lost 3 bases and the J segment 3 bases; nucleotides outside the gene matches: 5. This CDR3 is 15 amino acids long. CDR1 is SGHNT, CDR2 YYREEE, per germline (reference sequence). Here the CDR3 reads CASSSLAGGFYEQYF. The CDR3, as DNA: TGTGCCAGCAGCTCCTTAGCGGGAGGGTTCTACGAGCAGTACTTC.

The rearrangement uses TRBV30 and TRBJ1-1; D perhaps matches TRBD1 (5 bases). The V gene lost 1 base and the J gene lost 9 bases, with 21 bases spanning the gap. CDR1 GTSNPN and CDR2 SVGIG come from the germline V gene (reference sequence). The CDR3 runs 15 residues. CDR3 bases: TGTGCCTGGAGTGCGTTTACAGTCGAACAGGATAAAGCTTTCTTT. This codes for CAWSAFTVEQDKAFF. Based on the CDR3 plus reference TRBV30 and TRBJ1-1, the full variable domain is SQTIHQWPATLVQPVGSPLSLECTVEGTSNPNLYWYRQAAGRGLQLLFYSVGIGQISSEVPQNLSASRPQDRQFILSSKKLLLSDSGFYLCAWSAFTVEQDKAFFGQGTRLTVV.

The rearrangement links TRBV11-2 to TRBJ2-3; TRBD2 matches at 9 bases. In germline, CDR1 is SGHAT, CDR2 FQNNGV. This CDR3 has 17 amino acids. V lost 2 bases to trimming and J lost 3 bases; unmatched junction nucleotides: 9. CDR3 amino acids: CASSLSLGGRATDTQYF. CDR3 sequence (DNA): TGTGCCAGCAGCTTATCTTTAGGCGGGAGGGCTACAGATACGCAGTATTTT. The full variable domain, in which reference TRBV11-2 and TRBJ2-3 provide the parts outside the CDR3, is EAGVAQSPRYKIIEKRQSVAFWCNPISGHATLYWYQQILGQGPKLLIQFQNNGVVDDSQLPKDRFSAERLKGVDSTLKIQPAKLEDSAVYLCASSLSLGGRATDTQYFGPGTRLTVL.

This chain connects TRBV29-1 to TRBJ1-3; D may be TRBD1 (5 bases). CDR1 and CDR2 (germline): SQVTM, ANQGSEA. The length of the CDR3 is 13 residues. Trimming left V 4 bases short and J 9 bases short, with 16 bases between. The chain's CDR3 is CSVVQGFVGTIYF. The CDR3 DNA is TGCAGCGTTGTCCAGGGCTTCGTAGGCACCATATATTTT.

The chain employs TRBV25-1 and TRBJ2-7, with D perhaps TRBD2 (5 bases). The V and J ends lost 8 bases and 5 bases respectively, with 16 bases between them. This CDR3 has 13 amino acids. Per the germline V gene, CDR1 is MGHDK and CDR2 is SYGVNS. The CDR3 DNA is TGTGCCAGCGCCGCGCGGCGGGTCAACGAGCAGTACTTC. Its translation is CASAARRVNEQYF.

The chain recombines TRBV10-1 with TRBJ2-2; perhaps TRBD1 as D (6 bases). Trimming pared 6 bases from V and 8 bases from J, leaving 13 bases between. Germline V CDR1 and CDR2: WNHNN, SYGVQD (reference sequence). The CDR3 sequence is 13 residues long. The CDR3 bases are TGCGCCAGCAGCCCCAAGAGGGGGGGGGAGCTGTTTTTT. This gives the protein CASSPKRGGELFF.

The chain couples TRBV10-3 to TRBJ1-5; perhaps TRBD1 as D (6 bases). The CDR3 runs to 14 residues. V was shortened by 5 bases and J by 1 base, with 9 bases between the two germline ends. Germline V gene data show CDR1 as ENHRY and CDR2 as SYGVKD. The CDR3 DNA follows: TGTGCCATCAGTTCAGGGGACAGCAATCAGCCCCAGCATTTT. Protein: CAISSGDSNQPQHF.

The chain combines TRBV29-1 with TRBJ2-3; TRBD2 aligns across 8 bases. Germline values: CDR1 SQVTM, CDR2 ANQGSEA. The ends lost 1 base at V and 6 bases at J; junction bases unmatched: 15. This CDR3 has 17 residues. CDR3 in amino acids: CSVEVYDGTREGDTQYF. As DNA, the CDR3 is TGCAGCGTTGAAGTTTATGACGGGACTCGGGAGGGGGATACGCAGTATTTT.

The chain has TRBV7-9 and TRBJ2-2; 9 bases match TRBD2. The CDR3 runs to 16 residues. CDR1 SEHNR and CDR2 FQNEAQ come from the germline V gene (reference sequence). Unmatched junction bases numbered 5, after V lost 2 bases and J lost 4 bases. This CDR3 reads CASSLSGGGATGELFF. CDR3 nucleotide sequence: TGTGCCAGCAGCTTATCGGGCGGGGGGGCCACCGGGGAGCTGTTTTTT.